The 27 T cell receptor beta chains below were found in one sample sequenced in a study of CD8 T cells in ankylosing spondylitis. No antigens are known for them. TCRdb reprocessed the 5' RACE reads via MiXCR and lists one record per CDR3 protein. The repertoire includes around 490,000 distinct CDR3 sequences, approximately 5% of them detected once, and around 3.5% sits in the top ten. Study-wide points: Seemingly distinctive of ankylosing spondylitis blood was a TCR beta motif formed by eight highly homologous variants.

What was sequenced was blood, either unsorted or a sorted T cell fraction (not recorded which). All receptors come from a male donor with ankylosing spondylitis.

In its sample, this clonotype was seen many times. The chain's CDR3 is CASSLDRVDGYGYTF. CDR3 in DNA: TGTGCCAGCAGCCTCGACAGGGTCGACGGCTATGGCTACACCTTC. V gene TRBV4-2 combines with J gene TRBJ1-2; 7 positions match TRBD1. CDR1 is LGHNA, CDR2 YNFKEQ, per germline. The V segment lost 4 bases and the J segment 4 bases; nucleotides outside the gene matches: 9. The CDR3 totals 15 residues.

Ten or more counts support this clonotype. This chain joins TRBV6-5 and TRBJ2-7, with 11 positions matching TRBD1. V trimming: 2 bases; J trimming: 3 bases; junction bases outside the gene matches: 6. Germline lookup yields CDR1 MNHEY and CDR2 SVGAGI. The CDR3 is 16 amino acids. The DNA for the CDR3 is TGTGCCAGCAGTTACCCCCGGACAGGGGGCTTCTACGAGCAGTACTTC. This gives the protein CASSYPRTGGFYEQYF.

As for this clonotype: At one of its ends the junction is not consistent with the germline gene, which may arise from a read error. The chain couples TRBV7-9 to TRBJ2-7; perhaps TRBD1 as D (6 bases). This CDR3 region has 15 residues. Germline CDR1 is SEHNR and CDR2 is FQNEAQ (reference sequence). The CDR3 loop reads CASRLGSRGVGEQYF. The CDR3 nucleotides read TGTGCCAGCAGATTAGGGTCCAGGGGAGTTGGCGAGCAGTACTTC. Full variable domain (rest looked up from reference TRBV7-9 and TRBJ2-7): DTGVSQNPRHKITKRGQNVTFRCDPISEHNRLYWYRQTLGQGPEFLTYFQNEAQLEKSRLLSDRFSAERPKGSFSTLEIQRTEQGDSAMYLCASRLGSRGVGEQYFGPGTRLTVT.

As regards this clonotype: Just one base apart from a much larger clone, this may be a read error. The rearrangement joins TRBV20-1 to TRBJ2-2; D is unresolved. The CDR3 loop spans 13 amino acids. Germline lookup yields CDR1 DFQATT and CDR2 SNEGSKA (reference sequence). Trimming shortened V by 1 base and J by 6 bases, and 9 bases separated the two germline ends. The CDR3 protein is CSARGLDAGELFF. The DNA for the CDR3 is TGCAGTGCTAGAGGTCTAGACGCCGGGGAGCTGTTTTTT.

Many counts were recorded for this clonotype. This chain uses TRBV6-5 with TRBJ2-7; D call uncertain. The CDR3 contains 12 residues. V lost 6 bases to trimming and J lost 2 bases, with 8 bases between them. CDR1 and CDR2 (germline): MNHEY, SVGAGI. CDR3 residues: CASSNGPYEQYF. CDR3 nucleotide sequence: TGTGCCAGCAGCAACGGGCCCTACGAGCAGTACTTC.

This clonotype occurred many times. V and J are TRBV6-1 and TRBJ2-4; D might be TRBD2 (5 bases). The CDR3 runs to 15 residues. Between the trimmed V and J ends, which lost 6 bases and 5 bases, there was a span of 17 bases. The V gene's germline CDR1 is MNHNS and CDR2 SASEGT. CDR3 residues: CASSLSRGGENIQYF. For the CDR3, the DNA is TGTGCCAGCAGCCTCTCTCGGGGTGGTGAAAACATTCAGTACTTC.

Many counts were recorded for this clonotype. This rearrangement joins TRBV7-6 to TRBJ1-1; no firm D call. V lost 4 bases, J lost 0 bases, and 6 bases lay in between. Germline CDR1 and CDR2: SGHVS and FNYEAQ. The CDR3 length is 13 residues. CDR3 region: CASSWEMNTEAFF. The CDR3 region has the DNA TGTGCCAGCAGCTGGGAAATGAACACTGAAGCTTTCTTT. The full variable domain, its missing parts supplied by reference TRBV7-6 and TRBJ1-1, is GAGVSQSPRYKVTKRGQDVALRCDPISGHVSLYWYRQALGQGPEFLTYFNYEAQQDKSGLPNDRFSAERPEGSISTLTIQRTEQRDSAMYRCASSWEMNTEAFFGQGTRLTVV.

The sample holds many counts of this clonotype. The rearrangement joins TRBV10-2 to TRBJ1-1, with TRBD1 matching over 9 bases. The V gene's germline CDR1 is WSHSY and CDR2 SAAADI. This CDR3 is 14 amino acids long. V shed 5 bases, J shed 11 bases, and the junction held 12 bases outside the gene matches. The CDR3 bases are TGCGCCAGCAGTCCGGGACAGGGTTATTTGGGTGCTTTCTTT. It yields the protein CASSPGQGYLGAFF.

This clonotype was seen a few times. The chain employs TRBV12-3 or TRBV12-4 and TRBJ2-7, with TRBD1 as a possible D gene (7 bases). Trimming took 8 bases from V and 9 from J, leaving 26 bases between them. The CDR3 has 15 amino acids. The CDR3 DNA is TGTGCCAGCGGGCCGCGGACAGGCCCGTTGGGGGGGCAGTACTTC. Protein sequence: CASGPRTGPLGGQYF.

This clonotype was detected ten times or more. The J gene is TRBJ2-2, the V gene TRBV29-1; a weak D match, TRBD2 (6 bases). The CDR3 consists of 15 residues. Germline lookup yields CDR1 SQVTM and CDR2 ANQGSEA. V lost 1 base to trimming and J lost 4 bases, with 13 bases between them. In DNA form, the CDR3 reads TGCAGCGTTGAAGGGGCAGCGGGTGGCACCGGGGAGCTGTTTTTT. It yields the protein CSVEGAAGGTGELFF.

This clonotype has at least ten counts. The CDR3 DNA sequence: TGTGCCAGCAGCTTCACTCGGACAGGATGGGGCAATCAGCCCCAGCATTTT. Protein: CASSFTRTGWGNQPQHF. This sequence joins TRBV12-3 or TRBV12-4 and TRBJ1-5, with 7 nucleotides matching TRBD1. The CDR3 extends over 17 amino acids. V was pared by 6 bases and J by 2 bases, with 13 bases of the junction left unmatched.

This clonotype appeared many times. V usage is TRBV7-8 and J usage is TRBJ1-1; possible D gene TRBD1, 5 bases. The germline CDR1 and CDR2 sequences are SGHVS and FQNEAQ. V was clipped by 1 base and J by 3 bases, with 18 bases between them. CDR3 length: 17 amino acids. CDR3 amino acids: CASSLGGAWSVDTEAFF. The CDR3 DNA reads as TGTGCCAGCAGCTTAGGAGGGGCCTGGTCCGTGGACACTGAAGCTTTCTTT.

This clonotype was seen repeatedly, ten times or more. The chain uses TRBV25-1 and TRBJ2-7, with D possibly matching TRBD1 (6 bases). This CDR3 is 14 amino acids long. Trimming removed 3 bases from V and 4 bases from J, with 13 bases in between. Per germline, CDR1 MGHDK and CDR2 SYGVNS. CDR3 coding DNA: TGTGCCAGCAGTGACAGGGGTCTACCTTACGAGCAGTACTTC. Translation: CASSDRGLPYEQYF.

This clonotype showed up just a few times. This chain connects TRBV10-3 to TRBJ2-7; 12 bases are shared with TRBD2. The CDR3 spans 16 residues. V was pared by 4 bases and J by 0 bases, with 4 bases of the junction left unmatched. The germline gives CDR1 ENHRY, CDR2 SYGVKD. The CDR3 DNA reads TGTGCCATCAGTGGTAGGACTAGCGGGGTCTCCTACGAGCAGTACTTC. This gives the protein CAISGRTSGVSYEQYF.

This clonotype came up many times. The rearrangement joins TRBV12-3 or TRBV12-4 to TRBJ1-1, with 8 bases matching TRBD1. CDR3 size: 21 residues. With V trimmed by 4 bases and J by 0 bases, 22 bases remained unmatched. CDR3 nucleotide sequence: TGTGCCAGCAGTTCCCCACTAAACCGGACAGGGAAAGGGGTCATGAACACTGAAGCTTTCTTT. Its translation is CASSSPLNRTGKGVMNTEAFF.

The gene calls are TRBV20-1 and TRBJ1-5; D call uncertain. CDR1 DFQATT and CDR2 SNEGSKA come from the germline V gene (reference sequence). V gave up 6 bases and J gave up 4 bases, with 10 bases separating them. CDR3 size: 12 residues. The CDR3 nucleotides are TGCAGTGCCCCGGTCCTTAATCAGCCCCAGCATTTT. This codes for CSAPVLNQPQHF.

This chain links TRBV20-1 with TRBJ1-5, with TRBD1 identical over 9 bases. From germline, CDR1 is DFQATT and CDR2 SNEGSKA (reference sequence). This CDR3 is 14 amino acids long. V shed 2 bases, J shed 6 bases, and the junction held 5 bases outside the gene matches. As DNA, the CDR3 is TGCAGTGCTAGAAGGGGGACAGGGTTTCAGCCCCAGCATTTT. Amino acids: CSARRGTGFQPQHF.

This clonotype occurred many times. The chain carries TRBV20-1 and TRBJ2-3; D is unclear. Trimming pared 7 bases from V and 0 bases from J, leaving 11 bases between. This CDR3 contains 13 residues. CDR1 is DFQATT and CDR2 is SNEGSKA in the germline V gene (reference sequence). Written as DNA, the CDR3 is TGCAGTGTTACCTTTGGGAGCACAGATACGCAGTATTTT. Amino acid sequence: CSVTFGSTDTQYF.

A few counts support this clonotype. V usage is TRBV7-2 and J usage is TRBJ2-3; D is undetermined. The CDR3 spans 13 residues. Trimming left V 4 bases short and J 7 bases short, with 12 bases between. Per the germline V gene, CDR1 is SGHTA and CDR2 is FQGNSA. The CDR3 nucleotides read TGTGCCAGCAGCTGGCAGGCAGACAATACGCAGTATTTT. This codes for CASSWQADNTQYF.

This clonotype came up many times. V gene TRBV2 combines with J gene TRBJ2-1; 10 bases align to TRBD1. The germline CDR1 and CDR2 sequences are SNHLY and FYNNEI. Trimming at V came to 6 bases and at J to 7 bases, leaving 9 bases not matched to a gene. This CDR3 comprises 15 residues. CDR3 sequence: CASRPGTGDWNEQFF. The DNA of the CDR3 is TGTGCCAGCAGACCAGGGACAGGGGATTGGAATGAGCAGTTCTTC.

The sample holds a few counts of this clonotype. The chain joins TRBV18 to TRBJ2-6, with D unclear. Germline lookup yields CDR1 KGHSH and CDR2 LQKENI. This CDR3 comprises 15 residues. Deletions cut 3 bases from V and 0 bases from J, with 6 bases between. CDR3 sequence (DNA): TGTGCCAGCTCACCCATAAACTCTGGGGCCAACGTCCTGACTTTC. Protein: CASSPINSGANVLTF.

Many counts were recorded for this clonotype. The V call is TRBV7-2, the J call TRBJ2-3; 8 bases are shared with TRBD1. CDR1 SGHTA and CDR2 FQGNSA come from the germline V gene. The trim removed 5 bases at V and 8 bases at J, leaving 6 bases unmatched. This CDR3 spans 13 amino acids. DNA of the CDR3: TGTGCCAGCAGCGCCCAGGGGGCATCTACGCAGTATTTT. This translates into CASSAQGASTQYF. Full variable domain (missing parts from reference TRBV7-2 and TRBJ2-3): GAGVSQSPSNKVTEKGKDVELRCDPISGHTALYWYRQSLGQGLEFLIYFQGNSAPDKSGLPSDRFSAERTGGSVSTLTIQRTQQEDSAVYLCASSAQGASTQYFGPGTRLTVL.

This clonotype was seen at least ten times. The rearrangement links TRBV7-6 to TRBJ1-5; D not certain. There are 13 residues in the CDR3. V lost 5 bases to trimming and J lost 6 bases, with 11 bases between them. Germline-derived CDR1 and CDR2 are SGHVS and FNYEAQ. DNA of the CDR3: TGTGCCAGCAGCCAAAGGGTGGGTCAGCCCCAGCATTTT. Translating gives CASSQRVGQPQHF. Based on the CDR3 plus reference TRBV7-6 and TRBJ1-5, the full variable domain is GAGVSQSPRYKVTKRGQDVALRCDPISGHVSLYWYRQALGQGPEFLTYFNYEAQQDKSGLPNDRFSAERPEGSISTLTIQRTEQRDSAMYRCASSQRVGQPQHFGDGTRLSIL.

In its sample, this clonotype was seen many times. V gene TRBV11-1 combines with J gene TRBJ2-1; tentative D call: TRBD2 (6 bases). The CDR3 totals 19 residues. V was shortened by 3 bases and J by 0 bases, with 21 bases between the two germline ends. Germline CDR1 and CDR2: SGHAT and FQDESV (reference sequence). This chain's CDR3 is CASSLGGPRIPGSYNEQFF. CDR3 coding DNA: TGTGCCAGCAGCTTGGGGGGTCCGCGGATACCCGGCTCCTACAATGAGCAGTTCTTC.

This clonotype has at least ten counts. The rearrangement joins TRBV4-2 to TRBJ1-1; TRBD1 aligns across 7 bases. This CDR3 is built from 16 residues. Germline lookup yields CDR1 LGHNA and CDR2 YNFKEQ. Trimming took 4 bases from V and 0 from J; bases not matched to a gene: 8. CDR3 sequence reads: CASSPTGNSMNTEAFF. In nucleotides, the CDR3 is TGTGCCAGCAGCCCGACAGGGAACTCCATGAACACTGAAGCTTTCTTT.

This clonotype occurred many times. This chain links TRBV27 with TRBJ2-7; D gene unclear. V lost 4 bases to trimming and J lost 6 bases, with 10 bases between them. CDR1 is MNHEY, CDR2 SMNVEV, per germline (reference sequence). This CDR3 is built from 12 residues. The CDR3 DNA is TGTGCCAGCAGTTCGGGCTCATCCGAGCAGTACTTC. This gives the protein CASSSGSSEQYF.

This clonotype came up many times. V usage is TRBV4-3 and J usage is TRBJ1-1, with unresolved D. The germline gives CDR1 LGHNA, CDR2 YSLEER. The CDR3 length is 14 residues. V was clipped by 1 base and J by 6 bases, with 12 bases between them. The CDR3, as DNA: TGCGCCAGCAGCCAAGTTTTAGTGCACTCTGAAGCTTTCTTT. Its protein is CASSQVLVHSEAFF.